These 5 T cell receptor beta chains came from one sample sequenced in a study of shared clonotypes between healthy human individuals. The repertoire was sequenced with immunoSEQ multiplex PCR; TCRdb's copy has only in-frame clones and lacks some. Among 450,000 to 500,000 clones listed, around 80% were seen once. Source material: PBMCs. Receptors were obtained from a middle-aged woman in good health. Some clones in this sample may be carry-over from other donors' samples.

CDR3 sequence: CASSPTGLSGETQYF. CDR3 bases: TGCGCCAGCAGCCCAACGGGACTTTCCGGGGAGACCCAGTACTTC. The chain is built from TRBV5-1 and TRBJ2-5, with a possible D match to TRBD2 (6 bases). The germline gives CDR1 SGHRS, CDR2 YFSETQ. V gave up 4 bases and J gave up 5 bases, with 18 bases separating them. CDR3 length: 15 residues.

CDR3 DNA sequence: TGTGCCAGCAGCCCCACGGGGGCTAGAAAGTTCTTC. Its protein is CASSPTGARKFF. The chain carries TRBV11-2 and TRBJ2-1; the D call may be TRBD1 or TRBD2 (6 bases each). V was trimmed by 5 bases and J by 14 bases, leaving 16 bases between them. Germline assignment: CDR1 SGHAT and CDR2 FQNNGV. CDR3 length: 12 residues.

J is TRBJ1-1 and V is TRBV5-1, with 8 positions matching TRBD1. The CDR3 has 14 residues. After removal of 7 bases from V and 0 bases from J, the junction contained 5 bases not matched to a gene. Per germline, CDR1 SGHRS and CDR2 YFSETQ. In DNA, the CDR3 is TGCGCCAGCGGCCCAGGGGGCGTGAACACTGAAGCTTTCTTT. Protein: CASGPGGVNTEAFF. Full variable domain (rest looked up from reference TRBV5-1 and TRBJ1-1): KAGVTQTPRYLIKTRGQQVTLSCSPISGHRSVSWYQQTPGQGLQFLFEYFSETQRNKGNFPGRFSGRQFSNSRSEMNVSTLELGDSALYLCASGPGGVNTEAFFGQGTRLTVV.

V gene TRBV5-6 combines with J gene TRBJ2-7; D is uncertain. With 4 bases removed from V and 5 bases from J, the gap between germline ends came to 16 bases. This CDR3 has 14 amino acids. Germline assignment: CDR1 SGHDT and CDR2 YYEEEE. The CDR3 reads CASSPASWSHEQYF. The CDR3 DNA follows: TGTGCCAGCAGCCCTGCGAGTTGGTCCCACGAGCAGTACTTC. Filled out from reference TRBV5-6 and TRBJ2-7, the complete variable domain reads DAGVTQSPTHLIKTRGQQVTLRCSPKSGHDTVSWYQQALGQGPQFIFQYYEEEERQRGNFPDRFSGHQFPNYSSELNVNALLLGDSALYLCASSPASWSHEQYFGPGTRLTVT.

The V call is TRBV4-3, the J call TRBJ1-1, with D possibly being TRBD1 (6 bases). Trimming took off 0 bases at V and 3 bases at J, with 20 bases between the two ends. Germline values: CDR1 LGHNA, CDR2 YSLEER. CDR3 size: 18 residues. The CDR3 region is CASSQDLGTPFIHTEAFF. The DNA of the CDR3 is TGCGCCAGCAGCCAAGATCTAGGGACACCTTTTATTCACACTGAAGCTTTCTTT.